This T cell receptor beta chain was sequenced in a study of blood T cell repertoires in COVID-19. Turning to the study itself: The United States, Italy and Spain supplied acute and convalescent COVID-19 samples.

From germline, CDR1 is LGHNT and CDR2 FRNRAP. The junction had 6 bases not matched to a gene; V was cut back by 7 bases and J by 9 bases. This CDR3 contains 12 residues. Clones were sequenced by immunoSEQ multiplex PCR, and TCRdb holds only the in-frame ones, with some missing. This table holds 150,000 to 200,000 clones, approximately 86% found once. The chain combines TRBV12-5 with TRBJ2-7; 10 bases align to TRBD1. Sequenced sample: peripheral blood. The TCR originated in a woman aged 60 to 75 who had recovered from COVID-19. CDR3 amino acids: CASDDRGPAQYF. CDR3 sequence (DNA): TGTGCTAGTGATGACAGGGGGCCGGCGCAGTACTTC.